These 24 T cell receptor beta chains came from one sample sequenced in a study of shared clonotypes between healthy human individuals. TCRdb keeps only in-frame clones here, not all; method: immunoSEQ multiplex PCR. Here the sample spans over a million clones, about 70% being singletons. The sequenced sample was memory CD4+ T cells sorted from blood. Specified subset: CD45RA-negative fraction. Receptors were obtained from a man between 18 and 35 years old in good health.

The chain has TRBV28 and TRBJ1-3; no clear D. Germline CDR1 MDHEN, CDR2 SYDVKM. This CDR3 comprises 14 residues. V was trimmed by 8 bases and J by 4 bases, leaving 15 bases between them. CDR3 in amino acids: CASGTLEFGNTIYF. The CDR3 coding sequence is TGTGCCAGCGGAACCCTGGAATTCGGAAACACCATATATTTT.

V usage is TRBV10-2 and J usage is TRBJ2-1; 9 nucleotides agree with TRBD2. Germline-derived CDR1 and CDR2 are WSHSY and SAAADI. This CDR3 spans 15 amino acids. The ends lost 5 bases at V and 0 bases at J; junction bases unmatched: 2. DNA for the CDR3: TGCGCCAGCAGTCCGCGGGGGGGCTCCTACAATGAGCAGTTCTTC. It is translated as CASSPRGGSYNEQFF.

This sequence joins TRBV2 and TRBJ2-6; D gene uncertain. CDR3 length: 16 amino acids. CDR1 is SNHLY and CDR2 is FYNNEI in the germline V gene. V shed 4 bases and J shed 1 base, with 11 bases lying between them. CDR3 amino acids: CASSAERVSGANVLTF. CDR3 coding DNA: TGTGCCAGCAGTGCGGAGCGAGTGTCTGGGGCCAACGTCCTGACTTTC.

Of note for this clone: Distinct nucleotide sequences in the sample also encode this CDR3. This chain joins TRBV7-9 and TRBJ2-3; 7 bases line up with TRBD2. The CDR3 has 15 residues. CDR1 SEHNR and CDR2 FQNEAQ come from the germline V gene (reference sequence). V was pared by 3 bases and J by 0 bases, with 3 bases of the junction left unmatched. The CDR3: CASSLERGSTDTQYF. CDR3 nucleotides: TGTGCCAGCAGCTTGGAGCGGGGAAGCACAGATACGCAGTATTTT. The full variable domain, rest sourced from reference TRBV7-9 and TRBJ2-3, is DTGVSQNPRHKITKRGQNVTFRCDPISEHNRLYWYRQTLGQGPEFLTYFQNEAQLEKSRLLSDRFSAERPKGSFSTLEIQRTEQGDSAMYLCASSLERGSTDTQYFGPGTRLTVL.

Concerning this clone: This is likely an artifact of a read error, given a far larger clone one base away. This sequence joins TRBV6-6 and TRBJ1-1, with 7 bases aligning to TRBD1. The germline CDR1 and CDR2 sequences are MNHNY and SVGAGI (reference sequence). CDR3 length: 14 amino acids. CDR3 nucleotides: TGTGCCAGCAATTACGGGACAGCGAACACTGAAGCTTTCTTT. Translated, it gives CASNYGTANTEAFF.

The V and J genes are TRBV6-6 and TRBJ2-3; 7 nucleotides match TRBD1. Germline V gene data show CDR1 as MNHNY and CDR2 as SVGAGI (reference sequence). This CDR3 comprises 15 residues. Losses at the gene ends were 6 bases for V and 1 base for J; bases not matched to a gene: 7. CDR3 sequence reads: CASRLRGTGTDTQYF. As DNA, the CDR3 is TGTGCCAGCAGGCTCAGGGGGACAGGCACAGATACGCAGTATTTT.

In this sample, this clone turned up once. The chain joins TRBV6-5 to TRBJ2-5, with D perhaps TRBD2 (5 bases). Germline V gives CDR1 MNHEY, CDR2 SVGAGI. Trimming shortened V by 4 bases and J by 7 bases, and 7 bases separated the two germline ends. The length of the CDR3 is 11 residues. CDR3: CASSSGGTQYF. The CDR3, as DNA: TGTGCCAGCAGTTCTGGAGGGACCCAGTACTTC.

Regarding this clone: Other DNA sequences of this sample code for an identical CDR3. V usage is TRBV5-1 and J usage is TRBJ2-5; 10 positions agree with TRBD2. J was trimmed by 3 bases and V by 2 bases; bases with no gene match: 1. The CDR3 covers 14 residues. Germline V CDR1 and CDR2: SGHRS, YFSETQ. The CDR3 nucleotides read TGCGCCAGCAGCTTTCTAGCGGGGGAAGAGACCCAGTACTTC. This sequence encodes CASSFLAGEETQYF.

There are a few counts of this clone. The rearrangement uses TRBV2 and TRBJ2-2; D is unclear. Between the trimmed V and J ends, which lost 7 bases and 4 bases, there was a span of 10 bases. The V gene's germline CDR1 is SNHLY and CDR2 FYNNEI. CDR3 length equals 13 residues. CDR3 coding DNA: TGTGCCAGCACTAGGACGGTCACCGGGGAGCTGTTTTTT. As protein: CASTRTVTGELFF.

This chain joins TRBV6-6 and TRBJ1-3; no clear D gene. The V and J ends lost 5 bases and 0 bases respectively, with 14 bases between them. This CDR3 is built from 16 residues. Germline V gives CDR1 MNHNY, CDR2 SVGAGI (reference sequence). CDR3 bases: TGTGCCAGCAGTCCCAGACGACACGACTCTGGAAACACCATATATTTT. Its protein is CASSPRRHDSGNTIYF.

This rearrangement joins TRBV11-2 to TRBJ1-1; D not certain. The V and J ends lost 5 bases and 3 bases respectively, with 13 bases between them. CDR1 SGHAT and CDR2 FQNNGV come from the germline V gene. The CDR3 has 14 residues. The CDR3 region has the DNA TGTGCCAGCAGCCTAATGGGTAAGGACACTGAAGCTTTCTTT. Translated: CASSLMGKDTEAFF.

Here the CDR3 reads CASRVNRGIYGYTF. The CDR3 bases are TGTGCCAGCAGGGTGAACCGGGGGATCTATGGCTACACCTTC. V and J are TRBV2 and TRBJ1-2; weak D call: TRBD1 (5 bases). Trimming removed 6 bases at V and 4 bases at J, with 15 bases between. Germline assignment: CDR1 SNHLY and CDR2 FYNNEI. The CDR3 totals 14 residues.

This clone was recorded only once. The chain employs TRBV5-1 and TRBJ2-6; D gene uncertain. Per the germline V gene, CDR1 is SGHRS and CDR2 is YFSETQ. V was pared by 4 bases and J by 0 bases, with 11 bases between. The length of the CDR3 is 16 residues. This CDR3 is CASSDGRTSGANVLTF. The CDR3 bases are TGCGCCAGCAGCGACGGACGTACCTCTGGGGCCAACGTCCTGACTTTC. The whole variable domain, remainder taken from reference TRBV5-1 and TRBJ2-6, is KAGVTQTPRYLIKTRGQQVTLSCSPISGHRSVSWYQQTPGQGLQFLFEYFSETQRNKGNFPGRFSGRQFSNSRSEMNVSTLELGDSALYLCASSDGRTSGANVLTFGAGSRLTVL.

The J gene is TRBJ1-4, the V gene TRBV5-1; TRBD1 aligns across 9 bases. Trimming cost V 4 bases and J 3 bases; bases outside gene matches: 4. This CDR3 comprises 15 residues. Germline lookup yields CDR1 SGHRS and CDR2 YFSETQ. This CDR3 is CASSVRTGANEKLFF. The CDR3 DNA is TGCGCCAGCAGCGTTAGGACAGGGGCTAATGAAAAACTGTTTTTT.

V gene TRBV5-1 combines with J gene TRBJ2-1; 9 bases line up with TRBD1. CDR1 is SGHRS and CDR2 is YFSETQ in the germline V gene. The CDR3 runs to 14 residues. Trimming took 4 bases from V and 4 from J; bases not matched to a gene: 3. CDR3 in DNA: TGCGCCAGCAGCACGGGACAGGGATACAATGAGCAGTTCTTC. This translates into CASSTGQGYNEQFF.

This clone appeared a few times. The chain carries TRBV27 and TRBJ2-2, with D hard to call. Trimming took 5 bases from V and 2 from J, leaving 15 bases between them. The germline gives CDR1 MNHEY, CDR2 SMNVEV (reference sequence). The CDR3 length is 16 residues. In DNA, the CDR3 is TGTGCCAGCAGTCCGGTCGGGTTAGTTAACACCGGGGAGCTGTTTTTT. Its protein product is CASSPVGLVNTGELFF.

The rearrangement joins TRBV30 to TRBJ2-1, with D perhaps given as TRBD1 or TRBD2 (6 bases each). The V gene's germline CDR1 is GTSNPN and CDR2 SVGIG (reference sequence). Trimming removed 1 base from V and 0 bases from J, with 10 bases in between. The CDR3 loop spans 15 amino acids. This chain's CDR3 is CAWSGGASSYNEQFF. Written as DNA, the CDR3 is TGTGCCTGGAGTGGGGGGGCAAGCTCCTACAATGAGCAGTTCTTC.

The chain employs TRBV7-2 and TRBJ1-3, with D maybe TRBD1 (6 bases). This CDR3 comprises 12 residues. The ends were cut back, 3 bases at V and 10 bases at J, with 10 bases in the middle. Germline V lookup: CDR1 SGHTA, CDR2 FQGNSA. The CDR3 sequence: CASSLVQGTIYF. The CDR3 coding sequence is TGTGCCAGCAGCTTGGTGCAGGGGACCATATATTTT.

The V gene is TRBV5-1, the J gene TRBJ1-2; 7 positions agree with TRBD1. CDR1 SGHRS and CDR2 YFSETQ come from the germline V gene. This CDR3 has 15 residues. Trimming at V came to 4 bases and at J to 4 bases, leaving 10 bases not matched to a gene. The CDR3 is CASSPRGQVIYGYTF. The CDR3 DNA reads as TGCGCCAGCAGCCCTCGAGGACAGGTTATCTATGGCTACACCTTC.

The CDR3 sequence is CASSLDGSRGVTEAFF. Written as DNA, the CDR3 is TGTGCCAGCAGCTTAGATGGTTCGAGGGGGGTCACTGAAGCTTTCTTT. The chain combines TRBV11-3 with TRBJ1-1, with TRBD1 as a possible D gene (6 bases). Germline lookup yields CDR1 SGHNT and CDR2 YENEEA. Trimming removed 0 bases from V and 4 bases from J, with 15 bases in between. This CDR3 has 16 amino acids.

V and J are TRBV9 and TRBJ2-7; 9 bases fit TRBD1. The junction had 4 bases not matched to a gene; V was cut back by 0 bases and J by 3 bases. Germline CDR1 is SGDLS and CDR2 is YYNGEE. This CDR3 is 15 amino acids long. CDR3 sequence: CASSVEDRGDYEQYF. The CDR3 bases are TGTGCCAGCAGCGTAGAGGACAGGGGCGACTACGAGCAGTACTTC. The whole variable domain, filled in from reference TRBV9 and TRBJ2-7, reads DSGVTQTPKHLITATGQRVTLRCSPRSGDLSVYWYQQSLDQGLQFLIQYYNGEERAKGNILERFSAQQFPDLHSELNLSSLELGDSALYFCASSVEDRGDYEQYFGPGTRLTVT.

The chain uses TRBV28 and TRBJ2-5; perhaps TRBD2 as D (5 bases). Gene TRBJ2-7 matches the end of the DNA better, so the J call may be wrong. Germline assignment: CDR1 MDHEN and CDR2 SYDVKM. The CDR3 spans 13 residues. This CDR3 reads CASSRTGFYEQYF. CDR3 coding DNA: TGTGCCAGCAGTCGGACGGGGTTCTACGAGCAGTACTTC.

This clone was seen just once. A much larger clone sits a single nucleotide away, making a read error possible. V and J are TRBV19 and TRBJ2-6, with unresolved D. Germline-derived CDR1 and CDR2 are LNHDA and SQIVND (reference sequence). V lost 4 bases to trimming and J lost 3 bases, with 10 bases between them. There are 15 residues in the CDR3. In nucleotides, the CDR3 is TGTGCCAGTAGTAGCCAGACTTATGGGGCCAACGTCCTGACTTTC. Amino acids: CASSSQTYGANVLTF.

This clone was observed a handful of times. This chain joins TRBV6-5 and TRBJ2-3; D uncertain. CDR3 length: 15 amino acids. Trimming removed 2 bases from V and 2 bases from J, with 11 bases in between. The germline CDR1 and CDR2 sequences are MNHEY and SVGAGI. CDR3 region: CASSYRDPPTDTQYF. CDR3 DNA sequence: TGTGCCAGCAGTTACCGCGACCCCCCCACAGATACGCAGTATTTT.